These 23 T cell receptor beta chains share one sample of origin, sequenced in a study of T cell responses to AZD1222 COVID-19 vaccine. The repertoire was sequenced with immunoSEQ multiplex PCR; TCRdb's copy has only in-frame clones and lacks some. The data hold around 20,000 clones, with about four fifths observed a single time. Here the sequenced sample was peripheral blood, taken 28 days after the second AZD1222 dose. These receptors were obtained from an adult who received the AZD1222 COVID-19 vaccine.

The chain links TRBV9 to TRBJ2-1; weak D call: TRBD2 (5 bases). Trimming took off 2 bases at V and 5 bases at J, with 17 bases between the two ends. Germline V CDR1 and CDR2: SGDLS, YYNGEE. The CDR3 runs 16 residues. Here the CDR3 DNA reads TGTGCCAGCAGCGTTCTTTCCTCCCCGAGGGACAATGAGCAGTTCTTC. Amino acid sequence: CASSVLSSPRDNEQFF.

J is TRBJ2-7 and V is TRBV15; 11 positions match TRBD1. The CDR3 spans 15 residues. V lost 5 bases and J lost 2; bases outside the gene matches: 5. CDR1 is LNHNV, CDR2 YYDKDF, per germline (reference sequence). The DNA for the CDR3 is TGTGCCACCAGCCTAGGGGGACAGGGGGCCTACGAGCAGTACTTC. Protein product: CATSLGGQGAYEQYF.

This chain connects TRBV7-2 to TRBJ2-1, with D possibly matching TRBD1 (5 bases). Trimming pared 4 bases from V and 12 bases from J, leaving 16 bases between. CDR1 and CDR2 from the germline V gene are SGHTA and FQGNSA. CDR3 size: 13 residues. CDR3 sequence: CASSSESQGGQFF. CDR3 sequence (DNA): TGTGCCAGCAGCTCCGAGAGCCAGGGTGGGCAGTTCTTC.

The genes are TRBV6-5 and TRBJ1-1; weak D call: TRBD1 (5 bases). Trimming took off 0 bases at V and 4 bases at J, with 12 bases between the two ends. The V gene's germline CDR1 is MNHEY and CDR2 SVGAGI. The CDR3 length is 15 residues. This CDR3 is CASSYSGAGGTEAFF. The CDR3 nucleotides read TGTGCCAGCAGTTACTCAGGGGCTGGGGGCACTGAAGCTTTCTTT.

This chain links TRBV7-7 with TRBJ1-1, with 9 bases identical to TRBD1. The CDR3 spans 15 residues. The J segment lost 3 bases and the V segment lost 7 bases, leaving 9 bases of the junction unmatched. Germline CDR1 is SSHAT and CDR2 is FNYEAQ (reference sequence). In DNA form, the CDR3 reads TGTGCCAGCATTAACCCGGGACAGGGTTACACTGAAGCTTTCTTT. Encoded protein: CASINPGQGYTEAFF. Variable domain in full (rest from reference TRBV7-7 and TRBJ1-1): GAGVSQSPRYKVTKRGQDVTLRCDPISSHATLYWYQQALGQGPEFLTYFNYEAQPDKSGLPSDRFSAERPEGSISTLTIQRTEQRDSAMYRCASINPGQGYTEAFFGQGTRLTVV.

The chain employs TRBV4-3 and TRBJ2-7; D gene ambiguous. The germline V gene encodes CDR1 LGHNA and CDR2 YSLEER. Trimming stripped 0 bases from V and 2 bases from J, with 11 bases between. This CDR3 is built from 15 residues. The CDR3 DNA is TGCGCCAGCAGCCAAGATCTGGACCTAGCCTACGAGCAGTACTTC. Translating gives CASSQDLDLAYEQYF.

This clone was recorded a few times. The rearrangement uses TRBV29-1 and TRBJ1-3; 8 nucleotides agree with TRBD1. Unmatched junction bases numbered 5, after V lost 7 bases and J lost 6 bases. The CDR3 is made up of 12 amino acids. Germline lookup yields CDR1 SQVTM and CDR2 ANQGSEA. CDR3 sequence: CSGTGLENTIYF. The CDR3 DNA reads TGCAGCGGGACAGGGCTCGAAAACACCATATATTTT.

The V gene is TRBV7-2, the J gene TRBJ1-5; 7 bases match TRBD1. V was pared by 6 bases and J by 6 bases, with 8 bases of the junction left unmatched. CDR1 SGHTA and CDR2 FQGNSA come from the germline V gene. This CDR3 has 14 residues. The CDR3 here is CASRGGGGSQPQHF. The CDR3, as DNA: TGTGCCAGCAGAGGAGGGGGCGGAAGTCAGCCCCAGCATTTT.

The chain carries TRBV4-2 and TRBJ2-3, with 11 bases identical to TRBD2. V lost 0 bases to trimming and J lost 0 bases; unmatched junction nucleotides: 17. The CDR3 spans 22 residues. The germline V gene encodes CDR1 LGHNA and CDR2 YNFKEQ. CDR3 amino acids: CASSQDRSPSGRLPTSTDTQYF. CDR3 sequence (DNA): TGTGCCAGCAGCCAAGATCGCTCCCCTAGCGGGAGGCTTCCTACTAGCACAGATACGCAGTATTTT.

V and J are TRBV3-1 (or the pseudogene TRBV3-2) and TRBJ2-7; D unresolved. The length of the CDR3 is 16 residues. Germline V gives CDR1 LGHDT, CDR2 YNNKEL (reference sequence). The V end lost 0 bases, the J end lost 3 bases, and 15 bases lay between the germline ends. The CDR3 sequence: CASSQELTRAYYEQYF. CDR3 in DNA: TGTGCCAGCAGCCAAGAGCTAACGAGAGCTTACTACGAGCAGTACTTC.

V and J are TRBV7-2 and TRBJ1-4; 7 bases map to TRBD1. Per germline, CDR1 SGHTA and CDR2 FQGNSA. Unmatched junction bases numbered 16, after V lost 5 bases and J lost 7 bases. The CDR3 is 17 amino acids. CDR3 coding DNA: TGTGCCAGCAGCACGACTGACAGGGCCTTCGGGGGTGAAAAACTGTTTTTT. This translates into CASSTTDRAFGGEKLFF. Full variable domain (missing parts from reference TRBV7-2 and TRBJ1-4): GAGVSQSPSNKVTEKGKDVELRCDPISGHTALYWYRQSLGQGLEFLIYFQGNSAPDKSGLPSDRFSAERTGGSVSTLTIQRTQQEDSAVYLCASSTTDRAFGGEKLFFGSGTQLSVL.

This sequence joins TRBV29-1 and TRBJ2-7; weak D call: TRBD2 (6 bases). Germline CDR1 SQVTM, CDR2 ANQGSEA. The CDR3 covers 13 residues. The V and J ends lost 7 bases and 4 bases respectively, with 17 bases between them. This chain's CDR3 is CSASGSSGYEQYF. CDR3 DNA: TGCAGCGCTTCAGGGAGTAGCGGTTACGAGCAGTACTTC.

J is TRBJ2-1 and V is TRBV19; TRBD2 is a possible D gene (6 bases). This CDR3 has 13 amino acids. Germline CDR1 and CDR2: LNHDA and SQIVND (reference sequence). Trimming removed 5 bases at V and 6 bases at J, with 11 bases between. In nucleotides, the CDR3 is TGTGCCAGTAGTGGGAGGTTGATCAATGAGCAGTTCTTC. It yields the protein CASSGRLINEQFF.

This sequence joins TRBV3-1 (or the pseudogene TRBV3-2) and TRBJ2-5; 9 bases map to TRBD1. The V gene end was trimmed by 1 base and the J gene end by 2 bases; junction bases not matched to a gene: 5. Germline V lookup: CDR1 LGHDT, CDR2 YNNKEL (reference sequence). This CDR3 is 16 amino acids long. As DNA, the CDR3 is TGTGCCAGCAGCCAAGTACTGACAGGGGGGCAAGAGACCCAGTACTTC. Translating gives CASSQVLTGGQETQYF.

The chain employs TRBV29-1 and TRBJ1-2; no clear D gene. V lost 3 bases and J lost 4, with 18 bases in between. CDR1 SQVTM and CDR2 ANQGSEA come from the germline V gene. The CDR3 spans 15 residues. In nucleotides, the CDR3 is TGCAGCGTTGATGATCGGGCAGACCCACCCTATGGCTACACCTTC. Its protein is CSVDDRADPPYGYTF.

This chain joins TRBV7-8 and TRBJ2-1, with 8 bases aligning to TRBD1. The germline V gene encodes CDR1 SGHVS and CDR2 FQNEAQ. V lost 4 bases to trimming and J lost 9 bases; unmatched junction nucleotides: 8. This CDR3 comprises 14 residues. The CDR3 DNA reads TGTGCCAGCAGCTCGACGACAGGGGAAGGTGAGCAGTTCTTC. Its translation is CASSSTTGEGEQFF.

This clone occurred once. This sequence joins TRBV5-4 and TRBJ1-6, with 7 positions matching TRBD1. Losses at the gene ends were 4 bases for V and 14 bases for J; bases not matched to a gene: 18. This CDR3 comprises 16 residues. Germline values: CDR1 SGHNT, CDR2 YYREEE (reference sequence). The CDR3 sequence is CASSTSTGAGNKALHF. CDR3 coding DNA: TGTGCCAGCAGCACTTCCACAGGGGCCGGGAACAAGGCCCTCCACTTT.

The chain joins TRBV5-1 to TRBJ1-6; D may be TRBD1 (5 bases). This CDR3 comprises 15 residues. With 0 bases removed from V and 10 bases from J, the gap between germline ends came to 14 bases. Germline-derived CDR1 and CDR2 are SGHRS and YFSETQ. The CDR3 reads CASSLEVGEGSPLHF. The DNA for the CDR3 is TGCGCCAGCAGCTTGGAGGTGGGGGAAGGCTCACCCCTCCACTTT.

The chain has TRBV3-1 (or the pseudogene TRBV3-2) and TRBJ1-4; the match to TRBD1 covers 7 bases. The germline CDR1 and CDR2 sequences are LGHDT and YNNKEL (reference sequence). This CDR3 comprises 17 residues. J gave up 4 bases and V 4 bases, and 12 bases lay outside the gene matches. This CDR3 is CASSPTGLGQINEKLFF. The DNA for the CDR3 is TGTGCCAGCAGCCCGACAGGGCTGGGGCAAATTAATGAAAAACTGTTTTTT.

The chain joins TRBV15 to TRBJ1-3; 7 positions agree with TRBD1. CDR1 and CDR2 (germline): LNHNV, YYDKDF (reference sequence). V shed 5 bases and J 0 bases; nucleotides not matched to a gene: 4. The CDR3 extends over 15 amino acids. CDR3 coding DNA: TGTGCCACCAGCTTAGACAGGGTCTCTGGAAACACCATATATTTT. This encodes CATSLDRVSGNTIYF.

The V call is TRBV12-3 or TRBV12-4, the J call TRBJ1-5; maybe TRBD1 (5 bases). The CDR3 is made up of 13 amino acids. V lost 5 bases, J lost 6 bases, and 11 bases lay in between. The CDR3 reads CASSTQGGQPQHF. The CDR3 nucleotides are TGTGCCAGCAGTACGCAGGGCGGTCAGCCCCAGCATTTT.

J is TRBJ1-2 and V is TRBV11-2; D is ambiguous. Germline V CDR1 and CDR2: SGHAT, FQNNGV. The V end lost 5 bases, the J end lost 10 bases, and 17 bases lay between the germline ends. The CDR3 runs 13 residues. CDR3 in amino acids: CASSKLSGEDYTF. The CDR3, as DNA: TGTGCCAGCAGCAAGTTGTCCGGGGAAGACTACACCTTC.

The rearrangement links TRBV7-2 to TRBJ2-1; a possible D gene is TRBD1 (5 bases). This CDR3 has 14 residues. CDR1 and CDR2 (germline): SGHTA, FQGNSA. V dropped 0 bases and J dropped 5 bases, with 8 bases sitting between them. The CDR3 nucleotides are TGTGCCAGCAGCTTAGCAGGCAGGGACAATGAGCAGTTCTTC. Its translation: CASSLAGRDNEQFF.